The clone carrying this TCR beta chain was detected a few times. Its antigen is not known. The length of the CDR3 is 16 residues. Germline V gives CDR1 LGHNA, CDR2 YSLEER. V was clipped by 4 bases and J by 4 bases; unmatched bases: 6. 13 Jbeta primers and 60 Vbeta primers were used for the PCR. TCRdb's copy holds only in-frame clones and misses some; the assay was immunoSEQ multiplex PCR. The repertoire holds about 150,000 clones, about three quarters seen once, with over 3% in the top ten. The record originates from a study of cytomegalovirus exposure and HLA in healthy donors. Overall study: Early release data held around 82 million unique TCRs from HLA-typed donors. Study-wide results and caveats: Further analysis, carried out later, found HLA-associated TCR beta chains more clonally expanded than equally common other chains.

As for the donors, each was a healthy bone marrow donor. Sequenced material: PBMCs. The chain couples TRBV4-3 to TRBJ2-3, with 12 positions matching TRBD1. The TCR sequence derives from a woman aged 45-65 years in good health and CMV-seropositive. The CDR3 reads CASSRKRDRGPDTQYF. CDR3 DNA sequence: TGCGCCAGCAGCCGAAAACGGGACAGGGGGCCAGATACGCAGTATTTT.